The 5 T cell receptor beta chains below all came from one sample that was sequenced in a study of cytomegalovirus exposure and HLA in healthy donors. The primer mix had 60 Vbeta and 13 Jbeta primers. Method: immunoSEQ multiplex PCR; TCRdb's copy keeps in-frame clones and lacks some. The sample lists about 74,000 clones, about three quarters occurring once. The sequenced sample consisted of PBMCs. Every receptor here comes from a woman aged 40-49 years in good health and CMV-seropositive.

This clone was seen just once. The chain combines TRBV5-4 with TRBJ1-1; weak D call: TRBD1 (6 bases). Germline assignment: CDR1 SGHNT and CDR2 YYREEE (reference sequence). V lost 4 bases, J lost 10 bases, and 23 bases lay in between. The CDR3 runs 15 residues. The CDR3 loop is CASSPVGGAGPSAFF. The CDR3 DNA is TGTGCCAGCAGCCCGGTGGGGGGGGCAGGCCCTTCAGCTTTCTTT.

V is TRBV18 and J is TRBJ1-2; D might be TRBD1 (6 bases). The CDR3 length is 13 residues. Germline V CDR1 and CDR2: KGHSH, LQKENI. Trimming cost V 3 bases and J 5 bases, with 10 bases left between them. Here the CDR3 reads CASSPGTNYGYTF. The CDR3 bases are TGTGCCAGCTCACCCGGGACAAATTATGGCTACACCTTC.

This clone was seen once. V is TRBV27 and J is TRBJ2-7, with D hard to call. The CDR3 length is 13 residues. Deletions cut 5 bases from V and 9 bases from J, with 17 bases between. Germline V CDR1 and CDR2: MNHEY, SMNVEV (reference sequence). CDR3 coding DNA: TGTGCCAGCAGTCTATGGAGTGAGTTGAGGCAGTACTTC. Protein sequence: CASSLWSELRQYF.

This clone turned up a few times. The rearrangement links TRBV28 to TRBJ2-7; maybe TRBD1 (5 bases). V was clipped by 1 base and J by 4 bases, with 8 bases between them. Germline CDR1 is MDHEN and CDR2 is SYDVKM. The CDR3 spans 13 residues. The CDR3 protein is CASSLSSGYEQYF. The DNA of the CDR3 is TGTGCCAGCAGTTTATCCTCAGGGTACGAGCAGTACTTC.

CDR3 amino acids: CASSYGGATEAFF. In DNA, the CDR3 is TGTGCCAGCAGTTACGGGGGCGCGACTGAAGCTTTCTTT. The genes are TRBV6-5 and TRBJ1-1; possibly TRBD1 for D (6 bases). This CDR3 has 13 amino acids. V was shortened by 2 bases and J by 5 bases, with 9 bases between the two germline ends. CDR1 MNHEY and CDR2 SVGAGI come from the germline V gene.